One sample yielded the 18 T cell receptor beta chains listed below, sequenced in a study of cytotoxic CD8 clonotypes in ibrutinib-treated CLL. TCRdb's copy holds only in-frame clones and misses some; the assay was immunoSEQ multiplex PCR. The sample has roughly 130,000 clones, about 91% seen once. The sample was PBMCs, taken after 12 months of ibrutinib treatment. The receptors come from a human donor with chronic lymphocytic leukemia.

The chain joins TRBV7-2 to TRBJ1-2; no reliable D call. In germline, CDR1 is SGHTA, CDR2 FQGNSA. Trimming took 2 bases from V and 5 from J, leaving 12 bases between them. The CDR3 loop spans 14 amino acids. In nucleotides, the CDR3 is TGTGCCAGCAGCTTATACGAGACGTATTATGGCTACACCTTC. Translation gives CASSLYETYYGYTF.

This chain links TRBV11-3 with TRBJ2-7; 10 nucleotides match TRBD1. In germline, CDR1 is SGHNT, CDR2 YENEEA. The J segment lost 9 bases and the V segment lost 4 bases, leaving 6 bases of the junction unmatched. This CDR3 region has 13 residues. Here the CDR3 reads CASSSRQGARQYF. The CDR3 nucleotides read TGTGCCAGCAGCTCCCGACAGGGGGCGCGGCAGTACTTC. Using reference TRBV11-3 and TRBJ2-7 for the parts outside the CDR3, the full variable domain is EAGVVQSPRYKIIEKKQPVAFWCNPISGHNTLYWYLQNLGQGPELLIRYENEEAVDDSQLPKDRFSAERLKGVDSTLKIQPAELGDSAVYLCASSSRQGARQYFGPGTRLTVT.

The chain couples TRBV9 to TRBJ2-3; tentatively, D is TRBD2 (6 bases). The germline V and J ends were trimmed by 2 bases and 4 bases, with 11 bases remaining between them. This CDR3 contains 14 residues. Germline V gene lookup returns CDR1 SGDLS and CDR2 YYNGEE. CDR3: CASSVFSGADTQYF. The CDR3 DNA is TGTGCCAGCAGCGTTTTTAGCGGTGCAGATACGCAGTATTTT.

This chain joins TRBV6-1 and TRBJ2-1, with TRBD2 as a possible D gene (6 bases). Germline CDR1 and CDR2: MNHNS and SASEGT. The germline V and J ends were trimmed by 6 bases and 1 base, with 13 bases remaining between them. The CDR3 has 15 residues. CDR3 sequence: CASRGGADSYNEQFF. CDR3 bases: TGTGCCAGCAGGGGAGGAGCGGATTCCTACAATGAGCAGTTCTTC.

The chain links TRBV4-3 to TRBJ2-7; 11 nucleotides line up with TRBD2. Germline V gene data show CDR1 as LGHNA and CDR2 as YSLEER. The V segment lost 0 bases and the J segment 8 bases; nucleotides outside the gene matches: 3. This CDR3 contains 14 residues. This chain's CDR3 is CASSQESSGRKQYF. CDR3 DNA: TGCGCCAGCAGCCAAGAATCTAGCGGGAGGAAGCAGTACTTC.

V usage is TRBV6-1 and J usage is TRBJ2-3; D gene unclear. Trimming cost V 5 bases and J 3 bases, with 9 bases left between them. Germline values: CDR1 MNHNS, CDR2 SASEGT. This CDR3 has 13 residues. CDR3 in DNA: TGTGCCAGCAGTCTTCAGAGAACAGATACGCAGTATTTT. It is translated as CASSLQRTDTQYF.

The CDR3 protein is CASTAIRGVQDTIYF. In DNA, the CDR3 is TGTGCCAGCACCGCCATTAGGGGGGTACAAGACACCATATATTTT. J is TRBJ1-3 and V is TRBV6-6, with a possible D match to TRBD1 (6 bases). Germline values: CDR1 MNHNY, CDR2 SVGAGI (reference sequence). The CDR3 length is 15 residues. Trimming cost V 7 bases and J 8 bases, with 21 bases left between them.

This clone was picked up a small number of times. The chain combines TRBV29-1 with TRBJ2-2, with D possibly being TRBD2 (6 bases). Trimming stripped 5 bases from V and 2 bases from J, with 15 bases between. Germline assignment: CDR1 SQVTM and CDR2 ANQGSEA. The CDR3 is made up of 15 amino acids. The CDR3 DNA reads TGCAGCGTTTCTGCGGGACCAGCTAACACCGGGGAGCTGTTTTTT. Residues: CSVSAGPANTGELFF.

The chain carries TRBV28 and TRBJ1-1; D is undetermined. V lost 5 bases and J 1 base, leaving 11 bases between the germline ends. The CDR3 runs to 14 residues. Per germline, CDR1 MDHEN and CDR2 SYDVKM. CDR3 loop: CASSPFQSNTEAFF. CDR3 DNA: TGTGCCAGCAGTCCCTTTCAGTCGAACACTGAAGCTTTCTTT.

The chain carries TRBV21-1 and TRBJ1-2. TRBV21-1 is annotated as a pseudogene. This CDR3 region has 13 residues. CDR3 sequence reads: CASSRASNYGYTF. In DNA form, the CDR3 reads TGTGCCAGCAGCCGAGCCTCAAACTATGGCTACACCTTC.

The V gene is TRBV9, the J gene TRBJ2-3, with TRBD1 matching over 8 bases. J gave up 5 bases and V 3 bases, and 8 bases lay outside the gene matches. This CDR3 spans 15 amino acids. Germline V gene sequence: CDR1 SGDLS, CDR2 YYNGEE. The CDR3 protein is CASSERQGSGDTQYF. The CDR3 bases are TGTGCCAGCAGCGAACGACAGGGGAGTGGAGATACGCAGTATTTT.

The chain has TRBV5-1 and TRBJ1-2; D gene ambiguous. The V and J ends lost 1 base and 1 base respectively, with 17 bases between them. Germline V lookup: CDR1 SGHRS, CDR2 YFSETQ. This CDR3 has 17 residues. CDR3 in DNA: TGCGCCAGCAGCTTGTACCTTTCTTATTCTAATAACTATGGCTACACCTTC. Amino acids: CASSLYLSYSNNYGYTF.

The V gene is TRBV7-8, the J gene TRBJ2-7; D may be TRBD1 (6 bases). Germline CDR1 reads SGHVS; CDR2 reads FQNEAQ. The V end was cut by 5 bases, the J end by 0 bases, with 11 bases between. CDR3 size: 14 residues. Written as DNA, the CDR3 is TGTGCCAGCAGCGTACGACAGGACTCCTACGAGCAGTACTTC. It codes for CASSVRQDSYEQYF.

The CDR3 nucleotides are TGTGCCAGCAGCGAGGGATCATATGGCTACACCTTC. This translates into CASSEGSYGYTF. V gene TRBV5-6 combines with J gene TRBJ1-2; D unresolved. Germline V gives CDR1 SGHDT, CDR2 YYEEEE. Between the trimmed V and J ends, which lost 4 bases and 5 bases, there was a span of 9 bases. This CDR3 has 12 amino acids.

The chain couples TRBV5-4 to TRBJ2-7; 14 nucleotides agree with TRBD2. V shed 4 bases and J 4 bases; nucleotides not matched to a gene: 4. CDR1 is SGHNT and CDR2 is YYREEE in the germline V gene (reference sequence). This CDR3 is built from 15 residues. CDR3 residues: CASSPGLAGEYEQYF. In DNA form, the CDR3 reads TGTGCCAGCAGCCCGGGACTAGCGGGGGAATACGAGCAGTACTTC.

In DNA form, the CDR3 reads TGTGCCAGCTCACCGTCGAACTACGAGCAGTACTTC. Protein product: CASSPSNYEQYF. The chain recombines TRBV18 with TRBJ2-7, with D hard to call. This CDR3 has 12 amino acids. V lost 3 bases to trimming and J lost 3 bases, with 6 bases between them. Germline CDR1 reads KGHSH; CDR2 reads LQKENI.

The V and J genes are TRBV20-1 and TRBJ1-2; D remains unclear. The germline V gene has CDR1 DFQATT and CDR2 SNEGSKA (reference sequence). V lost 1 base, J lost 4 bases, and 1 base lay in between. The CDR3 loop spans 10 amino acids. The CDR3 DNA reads TGCAGTGCTAGAGGCTATGGCTACACCTTC. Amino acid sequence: CSARGYGYTF.

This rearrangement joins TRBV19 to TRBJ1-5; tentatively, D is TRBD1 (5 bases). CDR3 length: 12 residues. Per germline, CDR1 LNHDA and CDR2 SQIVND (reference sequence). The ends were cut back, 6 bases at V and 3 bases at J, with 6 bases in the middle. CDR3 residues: CASRTANQPQHF. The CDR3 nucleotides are TGTGCCAGTAGGACAGCCAATCAGCCCCAGCATTTT.